Below are 5 T cell receptor beta chains sequenced from a single sample in a study of T cell responses to AZD1222 COVID-19 vaccine. Method: immunoSEQ multiplex PCR; TCRdb's copy keeps in-frame clones and lacks some. The data hold tens of thousands of clones, with more than 75% observed a single time. Material: peripheral blood, obtained on day 0 of AZD1222 vaccination. The receptors originated from an adult in good health.

This sequence joins TRBV4-3 and TRBJ2-4; TRBD1 matches at 7 bases. V shed 0 bases and J 9 bases; nucleotides not matched to a gene: 11. There are 16 residues in the CDR3. Germline values: CDR1 LGHNA, CDR2 YSLEER. CDR3 in amino acids: CASSQDLKGAGIIQYF. The CDR3 region has the DNA TGCGCCAGCAGCCAAGATCTAAAGGGGGCCGGGATCATTCAGTACTTC.

The CDR3 here is CASSSHTGGTEAFF. The CDR3 nucleotides are TGTGCCAGCAGCTCGCACACAGGTGGAACTGAAGCTTTCTTT. The chain employs TRBV11-2 and TRBJ1-1; D is possibly TRBD1 (5 bases). Trimming cost V 4 bases and J 5 bases, with 14 bases left between them. This CDR3 has 14 residues. CDR1 is SGHAT, CDR2 FQNNGV, per germline. The whole variable domain, remainder taken from reference TRBV11-2 and TRBJ1-1, is EAGVAQSPRYKIIEKRQSVAFWCNPISGHATLYWYQQILGQGPKLLIQFQNNGVVDDSQLPKDRFSAERLKGVDSTLKIQPAKLEDSAVYLCASSSHTGGTEAFFGQGTRLTVV.

This clone was observed once. This chain links TRBV7-2 with TRBJ1-2; D is unresolved. V was pared by 4 bases and J by 2 bases, with 14 bases between. The CDR3 sequence is 15 residues long. Germline CDR1 reads SGHTA; CDR2 reads FQGNSA. CDR3 sequence: CASSSRSRGNYGYTF. The DNA for the CDR3 is TGTGCCAGCAGCTCAAGATCGCGGGGAAACTATGGCTACACCTTC.

The chain carries TRBV6-1 and TRBJ1-2; tentative D call: TRBD1 (6 bases). Trimming cost V 0 bases and J 6 bases, with 20 bases left between them. Germline CDR1 is MNHNS and CDR2 is SASEGT. The CDR3 has 17 amino acids. Here the CDR3 reads CASSEAVWGALRDGYTF. CDR3 coding DNA: TGTGCCAGCAGTGAAGCTGTCTGGGGGGCTCTTCGGGATGGCTACACCTTC.

V usage is TRBV24-1 and J usage is TRBJ2-1; weak D call: TRBD1 (6 bases). This CDR3 has 13 residues. The germline V gene encodes CDR1 KGHDR and CDR2 SFDVKD. Trimming cost V 8 bases and J 4 bases, with 11 bases left between them. The CDR3 spells CATKGTTYNEQFF. In nucleotides, the CDR3 is TGTGCCACCAAAGGGACAACGTACAATGAGCAGTTCTTC.